This T cell receptor (beta chain) was identified during a study of T cells in Graves' hyperthyroidism and ophthalmopathy. Overall study findings and caveats: For ophthalmopathy, model prediction preceded onset by a median around six months. Blood also carried most thyroid clonotypes expanded above 0.001.

This clonotype appeared many times. Antigen: not known. A patient was excluded if there was uncontrolled infection, other autoimmune disease, pregnancy or lactation. Clinical symptoms, serum thyroxine, TRAb, thyroid ultrasound and orbital computed tomography informed diagnoses. Germline lookup yields CDR1 SGHVS and CDR2 FQNEAQ. The trim removed 2 bases at V and 1 base at J, leaving 5 bases unmatched. This CDR3 has 15 amino acids. There were TCR beta CDR3 regions amplified from RNA transcripts. The HTBI primer set served for first-round RT-PCR of the TCR CDR3. TCRdb passed the multiplex PCR reads through MiXCR, listing each CDR3 protein once. The table has hundreds of thousands of distinct CDR3 sequences, roughly a sixth seen once.

The V call is TRBV7-8, the J call TRBJ2-7, with 7 bases identical to TRBD2. Source material: blood. This sequence was found in a woman in her 40s with Graves' ophthalmopathy. The CDR3 here is CASSLRREKSYEQYF. CDR3 in DNA: TGTGCCAGCAGCTTAAGGCGGGAGAAATCCTACGAGCAGTACTTC.